A single TCR beta chain is shown here with its context. What antigen it recognizes has not been identified. Base qualities are missing; no much larger clone stands one base away. The sample belongs to a study of blood T cell repertoires in COVID-19 (dated by TCRdb to 2018 to 2021). For context, the study as a whole: Samples covering the acute and convalescent phases of COVID-19 were provided by collaborators in the United States, Italy and Spain. The material from the prospective study consisted of cDNA or gDNA derived from T cells, B-cell-depleted T cells, or PBMCs. Samples came from the ongoing ImmuneRACE study (first 160 participants) plus 1,254 subjects from 6 global collaborators. Where available, HLA class I and class II types were obtained from metadata supplied by the sample provider rather than from assay-based typing. The sample metadata nearly always contained a de-identified subject ID, COVID-19 status, age in years and sex. The repertoires were released in a freely available public database intended as a resource for research on the immune response to SARS-CoV-2. The dataset comprised deeply sampled blood TCRbeta repertoires from subjects exposed to, actively infected with, or recovered from COVID-19. Study-wide findings and limitations: The quantity of clinical and demographic metadata differed by source and by participant and was supplied without curation.

At one collaborating source in Seattle, patients were enrolled during active infection and were followed longitudinally through the course of disease. Each collaborating institution followed its own protocols to collect whole blood in K2EDTA tubes. For TCRbeta analysis, collaborators shipped samples in one of three forms: frozen whole blood, isolated PBMCs, or DNA extracted from either of those sample types. The immunoSEQ Assay, a bias-controlled multiplex PCR, was used to amplify TCRbeta CDR3 regions from genomic DNA. The authors' analysis ran thus. Nucleated cell counts per sample were estimated from amplification of reference gene primers within the assay. To quantify the absolute abundance of each unique TCRbeta CDR3 rearrangement, sequence reads were collapsed and filtered. For each sample, productive Simpson clonality was calculated by taking the square root of Simpson's diversity index across productive rearrangements. TCRdb re-hosts the immuneACCESS table, in-frame sequences only. Its copies lack some clones; in the studies checked, an unresolved V gene accounts for under half of them, and the cause for the rest is not known. The V and J calls and clone size are taken from that table; D and trimming were inferred from the DNA. The table for this sample lists about 290,000 clones; under 90% of them were counted only once. Together, the top ten hold 11% of the sample.

Trimmed from V: 6 bases; trimmed from J: 0 bases; junction bases lacking a gene match: 5. The CDR3 spans 15 residues, from the cysteine through the phenylalanine. The only DNA kept is the CDR3, 45 bases in frame from the first base. The germline V gene yields MGHRA for CDR1 and YSYEKL for CDR2. The TCR was taken from a young woman with COVID-19, enrolled during active disease. Material for sequencing was peripheral blood. The chain couples TRBV4-1 to TRBJ2-7, and 10 junctional nucleotides match TRBD2. The DNA sequence is given as TGCGCCAGCAGAGTACTAGCGGGGAGCTCCTACGAGCAGTACTTC. Protein translation: CASRVLAGSSYEQYF.